This record concerns one T cell receptor beta chain sequence. Its specificity is unknown. The sample is drawn from a study of tumor-infiltrating lymphocytes in localized non-small cell lung cancer. Here immunoSEQ multiplex PCR was the method, and the copy in TCRdb shows in-frame clones only, minus some. The sample includes fewer than 13,000 clones, about 69% of them seen just once. V was clipped by 7 bases and J by 1 base, with 14 bases between them. This CDR3 is built from 14 residues. Germline V gives CDR1 LNHDA, CDR2 SQIVND (reference sequence). Study observations and caveats: TCRbeta sequencing showed higher T cell infiltration in tumors than uninvolved lung.

The specimen sequenced was lung tumor tissue. The sequence was obtained from a human donor with non-small cell lung cancer. V usage is TRBV19 and J usage is TRBJ2-7; no definite D call. Here the CDR3 DNA reads TGTGCCAGTAAGTCCCAGGCGATTTCCTACGAGCAGTACTTC. Its translation: CASKSQAISYEQYF.